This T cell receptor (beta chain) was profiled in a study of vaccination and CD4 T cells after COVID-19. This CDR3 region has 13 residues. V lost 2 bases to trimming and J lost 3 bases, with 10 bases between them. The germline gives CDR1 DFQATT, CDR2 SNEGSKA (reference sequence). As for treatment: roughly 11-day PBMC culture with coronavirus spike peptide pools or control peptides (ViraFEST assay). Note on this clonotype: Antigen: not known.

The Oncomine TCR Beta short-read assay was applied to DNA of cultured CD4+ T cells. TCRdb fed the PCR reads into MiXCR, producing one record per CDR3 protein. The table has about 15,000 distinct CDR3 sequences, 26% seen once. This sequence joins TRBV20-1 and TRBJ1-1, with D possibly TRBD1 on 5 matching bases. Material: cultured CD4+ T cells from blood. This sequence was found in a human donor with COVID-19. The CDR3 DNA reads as TGCAGTGCTAGACAAGGGGCCGACACTGAAGCTTTCTTT. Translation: CSARQGADTEAFF.